One and the same sample provided the 21 T cell receptor beta chains below, sequenced in a study of blood T cell repertoires in COVID-19. Sequencing used immunoSEQ multiplex PCR; TCRdb keeps in-frame clones, though not all of them. The sample records about 59,000 clones, around 80% being singletons. The sample consisted of peripheral blood. The receptors stem from a man aged 55-75 years with acute or convalescent COVID-19.

The chain joins TRBV4-1 to TRBJ2-1, with D possibly TRBD2 on 6 matching bases. CDR3 length equals 15 residues. Germline V gives CDR1 MGHRA, CDR2 YSYEKL. V was pared by 3 bases and J by 3 bases, with 12 bases between. CDR3 amino acids: CASSQTGVRYNEQFF. CDR3 nucleotides: TGCGCCAGCAGCCAGACGGGAGTGCGCTACAATGAGCAGTTCTTC.

The chain links TRBV7-2 to TRBJ1-2; 10 positions agree with TRBD1. Trimming cost V 3 bases and J 7 bases; bases outside gene matches: 8. Germline V lookup: CDR1 SGHTA, CDR2 FQGNSA. The CDR3 has 15 amino acids. The CDR3 DNA reads TGTGCCAGCAGCTTTACTGGACAGGGGGAATCTGGCTACACCTTC. The encoded protein is CASSFTGQGESGYTF.

Only one count was recorded for this clone. J is TRBJ2-1 and V is TRBV28, with D unclear. Germline V CDR1 and CDR2: MDHEN, SYDVKM. The CDR3 loop spans 11 amino acids. V dropped 6 bases and J dropped 10 bases, with 10 bases sitting between them. DNA for the CDR3: TGTGCCAGCAGCACTTCTAGAGAGCAGTTCTTC. This encodes CASSTSREQFF.

The chain carries TRBV18 and TRBJ2-1; 9 positions agree with TRBD2. The CDR3 covers 15 residues. Germline trimming cut 0 bases from V and 9 bases from J; bases unmatched to any gene: 6. Germline V gene lookup returns CDR1 KGHSH and CDR2 LQKENI. In DNA, the CDR3 is TGTGCCAGCTCACCACCGATAGCGGGAGAGTTTGAGCAGTTCTTC. Its protein is CASSPPIAGEFEQFF.

The V call is TRBV7-2, the J call TRBJ2-3, with TRBD2 as a possible D gene (7 bases). Germline CDR1 SGHTA, CDR2 FQGNSA. V lost 4 bases, J lost 3 bases, and 26 bases lay in between. There are 19 residues in the CDR3. DNA for the CDR3: TGTGCCAGCAGCTACCCTGCCCTGGGGGCGGGAGTGGCGACAGATACGCAGTATTTT. Amino acid sequence: CASSYPALGAGVATDTQYF. Using reference TRBV7-2 and TRBJ2-3 for the parts outside the CDR3, the full variable domain is GAGVSQSPSNKVTEKGKDVELRCDPISGHTALYWYRQSLGQGLEFLIYFQGNSAPDKSGLPSDRFSAERTGGSVSTLTIQRTQQEDSAVYLCASSYPALGAGVATDTQYFGPGTRLTVL.

This clone is medium-sized by share. The chain uses TRBV10-1 and TRBJ2-5; TRBD1 agrees at 8 bases. Germline CDR1 WNHNN, CDR2 SYGVQD (reference sequence). V lost 6 bases, J lost 0 bases, and 6 bases stayed unmatched. The CDR3 contains 15 residues. For the CDR3, the DNA is TGCGCCAGCAGCCGGACAGGGTCCCACCAAGAGACCCAGTACTTC. Translated: CASSRTGSHQETQYF.

There are a few counts of this clone. The V gene is TRBV11-2, the J gene TRBJ2-5, with 12 bases fitting TRBD2. The CDR3 contains 15 residues. J lost 5 bases, V lost 3 bases, and 4 bases had no gene match. Germline CDR1 is SGHAT and CDR2 is FQNNGV. Written as DNA, the CDR3 is TGTGCCAGCAGCTTGAGACTAGCGGGAGTTGAGACCCAGTACTTC. This gives the protein CASSLRLAGVETQYF.

This chain uses TRBV28 with TRBJ1-1; the D is unclear. The germline gives CDR1 MDHEN, CDR2 SYDVKM. The CDR3 extends over 13 amino acids. V lost 8 bases and J 1 base, leaving 11 bases between the germline ends. As DNA, the CDR3 is TGTGCCAGCGTTAGGGCGGGGAACACTGAAGCTTTCTTT. Translation gives CASVRAGNTEAFF.

The chain recombines TRBV23-1 with TRBJ1-1; D is uncertain. TRBV23-1 is reported as an ORF; its role is uncertain. Deletions cut 0 bases from V and 1 base from J, with 3 bases between. The CDR3 sequence is 13 residues long. The DNA of the CDR3 is TGCGCCAGCAGTCAATCCCAGAACACTGAAGCTTTCTTT. Its translation: CASSQSQNTEAFF.

This sequence joins TRBV19 and TRBJ1-5; tentative D call: TRBD1 (6 bases). Deletions cut 4 bases from V and 0 bases from J, with 13 bases between. CDR1 is LNHDA and CDR2 is SQIVND in the germline V gene (reference sequence). This CDR3 is built from 16 residues. The CDR3 coding sequence is TGTGCCAGTAGTACCCGGACAGTATATAGCAATCAGCCCCAGCATTTT. Protein sequence: CASSTRTVYSNQPQHF.

The count of this clone is one. This rearrangement joins TRBV7-2 to TRBJ2-1, with D perhaps TRBD2 (6 bases). V lost 1 base and J lost 7, with 17 bases in between. Germline lookup yields CDR1 SGHTA and CDR2 FQGNSA. This CDR3 is 16 amino acids long. The CDR3 nucleotides read TGTGCCAGCAGCTTAGAGCCGGGGGTGGTGAGTAATGAGCAGTTCTTC. Protein sequence: CASSLEPGVVSNEQFF.

The V and J genes are TRBV7-3 and TRBJ2-7; 9 bases are a match to TRBD2. The V segment lost 0 bases and the J segment 2 bases; nucleotides outside the gene matches: 2. The CDR3 length is 15 residues. Per germline, CDR1 SGHTA and CDR2 FQGTGA. The CDR3: CASSLTSGSAYEQYF. In nucleotides, the CDR3 is TGTGCCAGCAGCTTAACTAGCGGGAGTGCCTACGAGCAGTACTTC.

The genes are TRBV5-5 and TRBJ1-2; possibly TRBD1 for D (6 bases). Germline loops: CDR1 SGHKS, CDR2 YYEKEE (reference sequence). The CDR3 covers 14 residues. Trimming pared 3 bases from V and 3 bases from J, leaving 12 bases between. This CDR3 reads CASSYRTDDYGYTF. The CDR3 DNA reads as TGTGCCAGCAGCTACCGGACAGACGACTATGGCTACACCTTC.

The chain links TRBV7-2 to TRBJ1-2; perhaps TRBD1 as D (5 bases). There are 13 residues in the CDR3. Germline loops: CDR1 SGHTA, CDR2 FQGNSA. The germline V and J ends were trimmed by 6 bases and 8 bases, with 16 bases remaining between them. CDR3 in amino acids: CASSLGGTRGYTF. The CDR3 bases are TGTGCCAGCAGTCTGGGGGGAACTCGAGGCTACACCTTC.

Only one count was recorded for this clone. The chain recombines TRBV19 with TRBJ1-5; 9 nucleotides match TRBD1. Germline CDR1 LNHDA, CDR2 SQIVND (reference sequence). Trimming removed 5 bases from V and 2 bases from J; junction bases left unmatched: 7. The CDR3 has 16 residues. DNA of the CDR3: TGTGCCAGTAGTTTGGACAGGGGTTCGGGCAATCAGCCCCAGCATTTT. The encoded protein is CASSLDRGSGNQPQHF.

V gene TRBV18 combines with J gene TRBJ2-1; TRBD2 is a possible D gene (6 bases). This CDR3 has 14 amino acids. Trimming took off 0 bases at V and 5 bases at J, with 8 bases between the two ends. CDR1 and CDR2 (germline): KGHSH, LQKENI. CDR3 protein: CASSPPGGDNEQFF. For the CDR3, the DNA is TGTGCCAGCTCACCACCCGGCGGGGACAATGAGCAGTTCTTC.

The chain links TRBV7-6 to TRBJ2-1; the D gene is possibly TRBD2 (6 bases). V lost 2 bases and J 5 bases, leaving 13 bases between the germline ends. The CDR3 loop spans 15 amino acids. CDR1 is SGHVS, CDR2 FNYEAQ, per germline. CDR3 protein: CASSLLGGANNEQFF. CDR3 DNA sequence: TGTGCCAGCAGCTTACTGGGCGGGGCCAACAATGAGCAGTTCTTC. The full variable domain, with the rest looked up from reference TRBV7-6 and TRBJ2-1, is GAGVSQSPRYKVTKRGQDVALRCDPISGHVSLYWYRQALGQGPEFLTYFNYEAQQDKSGLPNDRFSAERPEGSISTLTIQRTEQRDSAMYRCASSLLGGANNEQFFGPGTRLTVL.

This rearrangement joins TRBV4-3 to TRBJ1-4; the match to TRBD1 covers 12 bases. V shed 4 bases, J shed 7 bases, and the junction held 10 bases outside the gene matches. This CDR3 is built from 17 residues. From germline, CDR1 is LGHNA and CDR2 YSLEER. This chain's CDR3 is CASSPKGGQGASEKLFF. DNA for the CDR3: TGCGCCAGCAGCCCCAAAGGGGGACAGGGGGCTAGTGAAAAACTGTTTTTT.

The chain couples TRBV2 to TRBJ1-4, with D possibly being TRBD1 (5 bases). Per the germline V gene, CDR1 is SNHLY and CDR2 is FYNNEI. This CDR3 is built from 13 residues. The germline V and J ends were trimmed by 3 bases and 8 bases, with 10 bases remaining between them. The CDR3 is CASSDTGGEKLFF. The CDR3 DNA reads TGTGCCAGCAGTGACACAGGAGGGGAAAAACTGTTTTTT.

This clone was picked up a small number of times. The chain combines TRBV6-5 with TRBJ1-4; a weak D match, TRBD1 (6 bases). V was pared by 6 bases and J by 8 bases, with 13 bases between. There are 13 residues in the CDR3. CDR1 and CDR2 from the germline V gene are MNHEY and SVGAGI. The CDR3 sequence: CASRVTGSEKLFF. The CDR3 coding sequence is TGTGCCAGCAGGGTTACAGGGTCGGAAAAACTGTTTTTT.

V and J are TRBV28 and TRBJ2-1; D may be TRBD2 (6 bases). Trimming removed 4 bases from V and 9 bases from J, with 16 bases in between. The CDR3 consists of 14 residues. In germline, CDR1 is MDHEN, CDR2 SYDVKM. The CDR3 reads CASSSSTRLIEQFF. DNA of the CDR3: TGTGCCAGCAGTTCCTCGACTAGGTTGATTGAGCAGTTCTTC.